The entry below gives a single T cell receptor beta chain sequence along with its context. Trimming removed 4 bases from V and 7 bases from J; junction bases left unmatched: 12. CDR1 and CDR2 (germline): MNHEY, SMNVEV (reference sequence). The CDR3 length is 16 residues. Vbeta (60) and Jbeta (13) primers were used in the PCR. Profiled with immunoSEQ multiplex PCR; TCRdb holds only in-frame clones, not every one. There are 150,000 to 200,000 clones in the sample; 68% occur only once, and roughly 1.4% lies in the top ten. This sample was included in a study of cytomegalovirus exposure and HLA in healthy donors.

V and J are TRBV27 and TRBJ2-1, with 8 bases identical to TRBD2. Sequenced material: PBMCs. This clonotype was obtained from a man aged 50-60 years in good health and CMV-seronegative. CDR3 sequence: CASSSPFTGGLNEQFF. CDR3 bases: TGTGCCAGCAGTTCCCCGTTTACGGGGGGGCTTAATGAGCAGTTCTTC.